This TCR beta chain was found in a study of T cells after yellow fever vaccination. Template-switching 5'RACE yielded the TCR cDNA; a universal primer site and UMIs were added in the process. MiXCR, run by TCRdb on the 5' RACE reads, gives a single entry per CDR3 protein. The sample consists of 300,000 or so distinct CDR3 sequences, approximately 4% of them appearing once. Study-level points and caveats: The secondary T-cell response peaked on day 5, not day 15, but was weaker.

This CDR3 has 14 residues. Between the trimmed V and J ends, which lost 0 bases and 7 bases, there was a span of 7 bases. Germline values: CDR1 LNHNV, CDR2 YYDKDF (reference sequence). In regard to this clonotype: Its target is not known.

The sequenced sample was PBMCs, obtained 5 days after the yellow fever booster vaccination. The chain combines TRBV15 with TRBJ1-6; D gene uncertain. The TCR was taken from a man aged 18 to 29 who received the YFV17D yellow fever vaccine. The CDR3 DNA sequence: TGTGCCACCAGCAGAGATGGGGTGAATTCACCCCTCCACTTT. This gives the protein CATSRDGVNSPLHF. The complete variable domain, with remaining parts taken from reference TRBV15 and TRBJ1-6, reads DAMVIQNPRYQVTQFGKPVTLSCSQTLNHNVMYWYQQKSSQAPKLLFHYYDKDFNNEADTPDNFQSRRPNTSFCFLDIRSPGLGDTAMYLCATSRDGVNSPLHFGNGTRLTVT.